The rows below give T cell receptor beta chains drawn from one sample of a study of shared clonotypes between healthy human individuals. Data came from immunoSEQ multiplex PCR; TCRdb stores just in-frame clones and leaves some out. This table holds around 2.1 million clones, about 92% found once. The sequenced material came from naive CD8+ T cells from PBMCs. All receptors come from a man between 18 and 29 years old in good health. Some clones in this sample may be carry-over from other donors' samples. Both conserved end residues are part of each CDR3. The D gene is left open where the match is weak. Clone size, where shown, is once, few, many, or a class for clones that have expanded.

>-|TRBJ2-7|TRBV23-1|-
CASSQWGEQYF
TGCGCCAGCAGTCAATGGGGGGAGCAGTACTTC
>-|TRBJ1-2|TRBV27|-
CASSLGGAHGYTF
TGTGCCAGCAGTTTGGGGGGAGCCCATGGCTACACCTTC
>-|TRBJ2-1|TRBV9|-
CASNEGSNEQFF
TGTGCCAGCAACGAAGGGTCGAATGAGCAGTTCTTC
>-|TRBJ2-5|TRBV5-6|-
CASSLGPPQETQYF
TGTGCCAGCAGCTTGGGACCGCCCCAAGAGACCCAGTACTTC
>-|TRBJ2-6|TRBV7-8|-
CASSAAGSSGANVLTF
TGTGCCAGCAGCGCCGCGGGGTCCTCTGGGGCCAACGTCCTGACTTTC
>-|TRBJ1-2|TRBV19|-
CASSIDREGSGSNYGYTF
TGTGCCAGTAGTATAGACCGGGAAGGGTCGGGATCAAACTATGGCTACACCTTC
>TRBD1|TRBJ1-2|TRBV5-4|-
CASSLGQGADYGYTF
TGTGCCAGCAGCTTGGGACAGGGGGCCGACTATGGCTACACCTTC
>TRBD1|TRBJ2-2|TRBV29-1|-
CSVERGGNGELFF
TGCAGCGTTGAGCGAGGGGGCAACGGGGAGCTGTTTTTT
>-|TRBJ1-4|TRBV7-8|-
CASSLAGPGSKNEKLFF
TGTGCCAGCAGCTTAGCTGGGCCGGGATCGAAGAATGAAAAACTGTTTTTT
>-|TRBJ1-6|TRBV11-2|-
CASSSLSPLHF
TGTGCCAGCAGCTCCCTTTCACCCCTCCACTTT
>-|TRBJ1-4|TRBV5-6|-
CASSRAGEKLFF
TGTGCCAGCAGCCGAGCCGGGGAAAAACTGTTTTTT
>TRBD2|TRBJ2-1|TRBV19|once
CASSLWGTSGEQFF
TGTGCCAGTAGTCTCTGGGGGACTAGCGGTGAGCAGTTCTTC
>-|TRBJ1-1|TRBV7-9|once
CASSSVRGTEAFF
TGTGCCAGCAGTTCCGTTAGGGGCACTGAAGCTTTCTTT
>TRBD1|TRBJ2-2|TRBV12-5|-
CASGSSSGQGSTGELFF
TGTGCTAGTGGTTCTTCCTCGGGACAGGGGAGTACCGGGGAGCTGTTTTTT
>TRBD1|TRBJ2-1|TRBV7-3|-
CASSPPGQNNEQFF
TGTGCCAGCAGCCCCCCGGGACAGAACAATGAGCAGTTCTTC
>TRBD2|TRBJ2-1|TRBV11-2|once
CASSLDFRMAGGPGGDEQFF
TGTGCCAGCAGCTTAGATTTTAGGATGGCGGGAGGGCCCGGTGGGGATGAGCAGTTCTTC
>TRBD2|TRBJ2-7|TRBV27|-
CASSPSLGTNSYEQYF
TGTGCCAGCAGTCCATCCCTAGGGACTAACAGTTACGAGCAGTACTTC
>TRBD2|TRBJ2-3|TRBV4-1|-
CASSQDGVAGQYF
TGCGCCAGCAGCCAAGATGGAGTAGCGGGACAATATTTT
>TRBD1|TRBJ2-7|TRBV19|-
CASSASTGFEQYF
TGTGCCAGTAGTGCGTCGACAGGGTTCGAGCAGTACTTC
>-|TRBJ1-3|TRBV5-6|-
CASSFRISGNTIYF
TGTGCCAGCAGCTTTCGGATATCTGGAAACACCATATATTTT
>-|TRBJ2-7|TRBV4-2|-
CASSQDRFQGSYEQYF
TGTGCCAGCAGCCAAGATAGGTTCCAGGGCTCCTACGAGCAGTACTTC
>-|TRBJ2-5|TRBV6-1|-
CASSERGIGQETQYF
TGTGCCAGCAGTGAACGGGGGATAGGTCAAGAGACCCAGTACTTC
>-|TRBJ2-7|TRBV28|-
CASRPREPYEQYF
TGTGCCAGCAGGCCGAGGGAGCCCTACGAGCAGTACTTC
>TRBD1|TRBJ2-1|TRBV7-9|-
CASSRPGDSYYNEQFF
TGTGCCAGCAGCCGCCCTGGGGACAGCTACTACAATGAGCAGTTCTTC